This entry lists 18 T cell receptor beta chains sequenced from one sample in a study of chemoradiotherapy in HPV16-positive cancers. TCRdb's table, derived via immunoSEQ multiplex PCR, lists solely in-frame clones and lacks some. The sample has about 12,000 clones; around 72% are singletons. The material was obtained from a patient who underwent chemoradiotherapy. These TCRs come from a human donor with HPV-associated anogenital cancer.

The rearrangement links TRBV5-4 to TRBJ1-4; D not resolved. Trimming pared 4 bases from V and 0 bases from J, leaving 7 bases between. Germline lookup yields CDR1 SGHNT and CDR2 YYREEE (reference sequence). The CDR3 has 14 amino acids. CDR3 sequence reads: CASSQEATNEKLFF. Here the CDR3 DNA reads TGTGCCAGCAGCCAGGAAGCAACTAATGAAAAACTGTTTTTT.

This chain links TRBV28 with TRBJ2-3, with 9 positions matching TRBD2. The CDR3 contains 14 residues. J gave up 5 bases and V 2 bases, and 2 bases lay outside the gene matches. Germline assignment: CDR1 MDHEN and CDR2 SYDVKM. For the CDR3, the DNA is TGTGCCAGCAGTTTAGAACTAGCGGGAGATACGCAGTATTTT. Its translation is CASSLELAGDTQYF.

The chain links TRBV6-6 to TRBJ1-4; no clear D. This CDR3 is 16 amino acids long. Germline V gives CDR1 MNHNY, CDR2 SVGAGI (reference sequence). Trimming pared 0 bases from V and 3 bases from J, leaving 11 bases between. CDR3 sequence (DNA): TGTGCCAGCAGTTACTCGGGGAGGTCGGCTAATGAAAAACTGTTTTTT. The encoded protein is CASSYSGRSANEKLFF.

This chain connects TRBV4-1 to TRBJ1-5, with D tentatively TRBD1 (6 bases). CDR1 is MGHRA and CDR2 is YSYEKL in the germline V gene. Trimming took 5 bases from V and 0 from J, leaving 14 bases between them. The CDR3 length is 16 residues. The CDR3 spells CASSTFGGNSNQPQHF. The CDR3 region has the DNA TGCGCCAGCAGCACCTTCGGGGGCAATAGCAATCAGCCCCAGCATTTT.

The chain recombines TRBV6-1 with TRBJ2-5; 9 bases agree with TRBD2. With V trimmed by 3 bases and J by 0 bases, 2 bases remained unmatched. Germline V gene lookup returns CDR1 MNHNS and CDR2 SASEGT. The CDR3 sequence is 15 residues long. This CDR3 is CASSDLAGHQETQYF. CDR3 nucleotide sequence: TGTGCCAGCAGTGACCTAGCGGGGCACCAAGAGACCCAGTACTTC.

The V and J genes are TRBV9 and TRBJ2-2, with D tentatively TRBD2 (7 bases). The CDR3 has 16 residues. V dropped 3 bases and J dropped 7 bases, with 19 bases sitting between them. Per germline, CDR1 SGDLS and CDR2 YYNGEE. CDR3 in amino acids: CASSERGGTLFGELFF. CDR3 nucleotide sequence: TGTGCCAGCAGCGAGAGGGGGGGGACTCTGTTCGGGGAGCTGTTTTTT. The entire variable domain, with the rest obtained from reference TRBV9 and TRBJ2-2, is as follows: DSGVTQTPKHLITATGQRVTLRCSPRSGDLSVYWYQQSLDQGLQFLIQYYNGEERAKGNILERFSAQQFPDLHSELNLSSLELGDSALYFCASSERGGTLFGELFFGEGSRLTVL.

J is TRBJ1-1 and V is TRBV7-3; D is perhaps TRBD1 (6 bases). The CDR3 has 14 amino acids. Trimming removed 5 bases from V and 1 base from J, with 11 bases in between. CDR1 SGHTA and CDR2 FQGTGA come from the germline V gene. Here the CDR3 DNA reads TGTGCCAGCAGCCAGACAGGCAGGAACACTGAAGCTTTCTTT. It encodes CASSQTGRNTEAFF.

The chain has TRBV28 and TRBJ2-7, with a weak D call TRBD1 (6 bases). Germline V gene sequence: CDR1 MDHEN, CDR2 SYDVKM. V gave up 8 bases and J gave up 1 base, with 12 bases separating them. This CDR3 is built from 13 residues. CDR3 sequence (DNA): TGTGCCAGCGTGGGGACACCATCCTACGAGCAGTACTTC. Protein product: CASVGTPSYEQYF.

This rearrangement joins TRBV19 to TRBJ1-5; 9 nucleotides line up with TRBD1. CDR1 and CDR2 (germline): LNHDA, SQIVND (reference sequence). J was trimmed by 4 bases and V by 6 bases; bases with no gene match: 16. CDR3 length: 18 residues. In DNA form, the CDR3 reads TGTGCCAGTAGAGATACGGGGACAGGGCGGGTTACGAATCAGCCCCAGCATTTT. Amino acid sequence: CASRDTGTGRVTNQPQHF.

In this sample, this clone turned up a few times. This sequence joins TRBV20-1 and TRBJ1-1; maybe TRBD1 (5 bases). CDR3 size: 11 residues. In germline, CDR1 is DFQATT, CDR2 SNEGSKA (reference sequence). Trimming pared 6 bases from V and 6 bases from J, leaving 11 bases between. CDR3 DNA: TGCAGTGCCCGTGGGGGGGCTGAAGCTTTCTTT. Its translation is CSARGGAEAFF.

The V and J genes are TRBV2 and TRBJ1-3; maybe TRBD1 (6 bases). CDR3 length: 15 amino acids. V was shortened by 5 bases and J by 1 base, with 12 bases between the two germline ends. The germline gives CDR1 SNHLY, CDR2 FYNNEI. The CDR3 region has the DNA TGTGCCAGCAGTACGTCTACAGGGTCTGGAAACACCATATATTTT. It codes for CASSTSTGSGNTIYF.

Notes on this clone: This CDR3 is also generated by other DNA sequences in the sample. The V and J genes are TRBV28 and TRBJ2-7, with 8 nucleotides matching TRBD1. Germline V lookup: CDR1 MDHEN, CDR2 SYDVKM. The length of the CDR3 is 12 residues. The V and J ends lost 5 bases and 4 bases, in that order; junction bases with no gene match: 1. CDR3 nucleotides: TGTGCCAGCAGTCGGACAGGGTACGAGCAGTACTTC. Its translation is CASSRTGYEQYF.

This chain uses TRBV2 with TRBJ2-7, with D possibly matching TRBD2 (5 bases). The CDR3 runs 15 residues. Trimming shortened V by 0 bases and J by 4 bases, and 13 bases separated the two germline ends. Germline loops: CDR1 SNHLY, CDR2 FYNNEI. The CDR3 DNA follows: TGTGCCAGCAGTGAAGCTAATTCCGCGGGTTACGAGCAGTACTTC. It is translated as CASSEANSAGYEQYF.

CDR3 nucleotides: TGTGCCAGCAGCGCGACAGGGGGCTACGGCACTGAAGCTTTCTTT. Translated, it gives CASSATGGYGTEAFF. The V gene is TRBV9, the J gene TRBJ1-1, with 10 bases identical to TRBD1. The germline gives CDR1 SGDLS, CDR2 YYNGEE. CDR3 length equals 15 residues. The trim removed 3 bases at V and 4 bases at J, leaving 6 bases unmatched. Filled out from reference TRBV9 and TRBJ1-1, the complete variable domain reads DSGVTQTPKHLITATGQRVTLRCSPRSGDLSVYWYQQSLDQGLQFLIQYYNGEERAKGNILERFSAQQFPDLHSELNLSSLELGDSALYFCASSATGGYGTEAFFGQGTRLTVV.

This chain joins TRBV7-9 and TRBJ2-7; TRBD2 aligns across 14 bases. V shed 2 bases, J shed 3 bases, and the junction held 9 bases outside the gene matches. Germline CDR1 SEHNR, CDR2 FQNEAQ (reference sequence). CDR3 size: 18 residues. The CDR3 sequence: CASSLPKTSGRAGYEQYF. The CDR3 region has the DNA TGTGCCAGCAGCTTACCAAAGACTAGCGGGAGGGCGGGCTACGAGCAGTACTTC.

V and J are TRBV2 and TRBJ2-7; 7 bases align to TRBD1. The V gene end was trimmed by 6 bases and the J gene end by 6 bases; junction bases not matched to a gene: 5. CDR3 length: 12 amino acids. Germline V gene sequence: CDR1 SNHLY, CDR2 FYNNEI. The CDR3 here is CASRIGTVEQYF. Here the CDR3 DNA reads TGTGCCAGCAGGATCGGGACAGTCGAGCAGTACTTC. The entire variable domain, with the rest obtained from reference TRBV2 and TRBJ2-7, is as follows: EPEVTQTPSHQVTQMGQEVILRCVPISNHLYFYWYRQILGQKVEFLVSFYNNEISEKSEIFDDQFSVERPDGSNFTLKIRSTKLEDSAMYFCASRIGTVEQYFGPGTRLTVT.

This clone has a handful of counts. CDR3 loop: CASSPLAGTDTQYF. CDR3 DNA sequence: TGTGCCAGCAGCCCCCTGGCAGGGACCGATACGCAGTATTTT. J is TRBJ2-3 and V is TRBV7-9; possibly TRBD1 or TRBD2 for D (5 bases each). In germline, CDR1 is SEHNR, CDR2 FQNEAQ (reference sequence). This CDR3 contains 14 residues. Trimming shortened V by 5 bases and J by 6 bases, and 15 bases separated the two germline ends.

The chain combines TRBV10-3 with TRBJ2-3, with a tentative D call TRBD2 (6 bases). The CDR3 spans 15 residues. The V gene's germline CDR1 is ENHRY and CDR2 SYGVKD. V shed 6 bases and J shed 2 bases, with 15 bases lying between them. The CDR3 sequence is CAISDSREPTDTQYF. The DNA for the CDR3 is TGTGCCATCAGCGACTCTCGGGAGCCCACAGATACGCAGTATTTT.